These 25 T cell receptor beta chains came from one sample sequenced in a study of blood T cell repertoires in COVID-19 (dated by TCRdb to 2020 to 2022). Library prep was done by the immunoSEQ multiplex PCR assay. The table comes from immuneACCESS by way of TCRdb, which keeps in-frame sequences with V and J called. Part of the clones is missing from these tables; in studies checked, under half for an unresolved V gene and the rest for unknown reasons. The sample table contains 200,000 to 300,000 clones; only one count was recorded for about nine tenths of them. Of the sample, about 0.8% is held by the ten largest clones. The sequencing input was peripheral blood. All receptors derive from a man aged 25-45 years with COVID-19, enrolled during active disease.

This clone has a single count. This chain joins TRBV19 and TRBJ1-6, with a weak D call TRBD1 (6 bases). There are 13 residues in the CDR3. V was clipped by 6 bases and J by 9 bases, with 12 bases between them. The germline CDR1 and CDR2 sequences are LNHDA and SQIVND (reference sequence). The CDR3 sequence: CASSGTWGSPLHF. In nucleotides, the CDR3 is TGTGCCAGTAGCGGGACATGGGGTTCACCCCTCCACTTT.

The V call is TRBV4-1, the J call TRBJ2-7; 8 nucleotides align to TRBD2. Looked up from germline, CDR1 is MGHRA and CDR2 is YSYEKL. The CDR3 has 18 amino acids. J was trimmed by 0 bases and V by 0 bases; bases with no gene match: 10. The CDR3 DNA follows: TGCGCCAGCAGCCAAGACGGGTACACGGGGGGGAGCTCCTACGAGCAGTACTTC. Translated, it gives CASSQDGYTGGSSYEQYF.

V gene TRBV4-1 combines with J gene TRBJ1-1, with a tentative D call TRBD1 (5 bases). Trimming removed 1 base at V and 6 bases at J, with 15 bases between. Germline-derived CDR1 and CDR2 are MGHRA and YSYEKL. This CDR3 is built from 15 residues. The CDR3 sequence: CASSQGAEGLAEAFF. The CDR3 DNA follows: TGCGCCAGCAGCCAAGGGGCGGAGGGGCTCGCTGAAGCTTTCTTT.

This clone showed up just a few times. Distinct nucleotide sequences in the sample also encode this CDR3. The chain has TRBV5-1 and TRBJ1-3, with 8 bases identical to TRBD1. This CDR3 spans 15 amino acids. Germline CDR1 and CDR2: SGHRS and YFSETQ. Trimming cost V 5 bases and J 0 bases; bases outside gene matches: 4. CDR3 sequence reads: CASSSTGGSGNTIYF. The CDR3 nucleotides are TGCGCCAGCAGTTCTACAGGGGGCTCTGGAAACACCATATATTTT. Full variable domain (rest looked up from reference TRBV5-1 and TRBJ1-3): KAGVTQTPRYLIKTRGQQVTLSCSPISGHRSVSWYQQTPGQGLQFLFEYFSETQRNKGNFPGRFSGRQFSNSRSEMNVSTLELGDSALYLCASSSTGGSGNTIYFGEGSWLTVV.

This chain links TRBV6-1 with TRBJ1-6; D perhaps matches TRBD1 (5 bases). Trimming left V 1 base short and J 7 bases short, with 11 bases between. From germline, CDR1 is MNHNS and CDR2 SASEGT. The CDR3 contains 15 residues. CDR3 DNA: TGTGCCAGCAGTGAAGTTCGGCAGGGCAATTCACCCCTCCACTTT. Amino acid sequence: CASSEVRQGNSPLHF.

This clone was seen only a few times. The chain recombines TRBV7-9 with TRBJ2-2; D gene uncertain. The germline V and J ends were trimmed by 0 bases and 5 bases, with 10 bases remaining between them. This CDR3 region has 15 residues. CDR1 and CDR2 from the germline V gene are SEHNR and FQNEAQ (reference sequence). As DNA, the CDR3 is TGTGCCAGCAGCTTAGCCCGGGTGGGTACCGGGGAGCTGTTTTTT. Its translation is CASSLARVGTGELFF. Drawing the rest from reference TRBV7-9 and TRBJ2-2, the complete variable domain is DTGVSQNPRHKITKRGQNVTFRCDPISEHNRLYWYRQTLGQGPEFLTYFQNEAQLEKSRLLSDRFSAERPKGSFSTLEIQRTEQGDSAMYLCASSLARVGTGELFFGEGSRLTVL.

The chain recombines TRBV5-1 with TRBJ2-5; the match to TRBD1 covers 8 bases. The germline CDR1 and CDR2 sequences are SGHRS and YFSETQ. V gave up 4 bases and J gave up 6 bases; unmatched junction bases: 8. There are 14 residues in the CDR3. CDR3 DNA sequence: TGCGCCAGCAGCGAACAGACAGGGGAACAGACCCAGTACTTC. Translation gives CASSEQTGEQTQYF.

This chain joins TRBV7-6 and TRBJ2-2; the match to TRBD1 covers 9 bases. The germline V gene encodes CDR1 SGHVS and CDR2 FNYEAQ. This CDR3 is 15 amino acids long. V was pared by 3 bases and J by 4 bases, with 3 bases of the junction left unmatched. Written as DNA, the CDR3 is TGTGCCAGCAGCTTGACAGGGGGGTTCACCGGGGAGCTGTTTTTT. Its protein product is CASSLTGGFTGELFF.

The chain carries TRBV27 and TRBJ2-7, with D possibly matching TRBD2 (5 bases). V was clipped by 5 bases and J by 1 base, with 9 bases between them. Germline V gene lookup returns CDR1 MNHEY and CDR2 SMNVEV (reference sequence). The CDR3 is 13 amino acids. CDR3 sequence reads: CASSPGLSYEQYF. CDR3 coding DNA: TGTGCCAGCAGTCCAGGACTTTCCTACGAGCAGTACTTC.

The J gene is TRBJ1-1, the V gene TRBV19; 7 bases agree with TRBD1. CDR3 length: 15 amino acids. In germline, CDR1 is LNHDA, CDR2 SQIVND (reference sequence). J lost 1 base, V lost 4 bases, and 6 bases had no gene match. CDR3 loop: CASSKGAYGNTEAFF. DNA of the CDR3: TGTGCCAGTAGTAAGGGGGCCTACGGGAACACTGAAGCTTTCTTT.

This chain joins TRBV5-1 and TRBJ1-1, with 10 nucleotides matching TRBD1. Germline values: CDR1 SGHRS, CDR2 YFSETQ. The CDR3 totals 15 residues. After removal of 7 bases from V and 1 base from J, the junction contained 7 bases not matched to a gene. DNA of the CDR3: TGCGCCAGCTCGACAGGGGGCGCCCCGAACACTGAAGCTTTCTTT. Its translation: CASSTGGAPNTEAFF.

CDR3 coding DNA: TGCGCCAGCAGCGACACAGGGGACCCCTACAATGAGCAGTTCTTC. Translating gives CASSDTGDPYNEQFF. The gene calls are TRBV5-1 and TRBJ2-1; 7 bases map to TRBD1. Germline CDR1 and CDR2: SGHRS and YFSETQ. V shed 4 bases and J 2 bases; nucleotides not matched to a gene: 6. The CDR3 is made up of 15 amino acids.

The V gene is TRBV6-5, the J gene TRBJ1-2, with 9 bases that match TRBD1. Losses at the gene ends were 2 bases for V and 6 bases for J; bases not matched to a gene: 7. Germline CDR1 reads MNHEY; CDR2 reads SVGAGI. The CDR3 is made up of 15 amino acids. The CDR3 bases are TGTGCCAGCAGTTACGATGCGGGACAGGGAAATGGCTACACCTTC. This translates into CASSYDAGQGNGYTF.

The CDR3 bases are TGTGCCAGCAGCCGTTCATCCGGGACTAGCGGCACAGATACGCAGTATTTT. It is translated as CASSRSSGTSGTDTQYF. The chain uses TRBV3-1 (or the pseudogene TRBV3-2) and TRBJ2-3; 10 nucleotides agree with TRBD2. This CDR3 has 17 residues. Germline assignment: CDR1 LGHDT and CDR2 YNNKEL (reference sequence). The ends lost 4 bases at V and 1 base at J; junction bases unmatched: 8.

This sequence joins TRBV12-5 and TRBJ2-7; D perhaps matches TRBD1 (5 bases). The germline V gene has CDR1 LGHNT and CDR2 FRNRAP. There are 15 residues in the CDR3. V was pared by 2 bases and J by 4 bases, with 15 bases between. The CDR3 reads CASGLTPGISYEQYF. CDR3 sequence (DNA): TGTGCTAGTGGTTTGACTCCAGGGATATCTTACGAGCAGTACTTC. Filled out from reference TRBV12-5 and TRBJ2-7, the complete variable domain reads DARVTQTPRHKVTEMGQEVTMRCQPILGHNTVFWYRQTMMQGLELLAYFRNRAPLDDSGMPKDRFSAEMPDATLATLKIQPSEPRDSAVYFCASGLTPGISYEQYFGPGTRLTVT.

Here the CDR3 reads CATSEGNTEAFF. The CDR3 DNA sequence: TGCGCCACCTCCGAGGGGAACACTGAAGCTTTCTTT. The chain couples TRBV5-1 to TRBJ1-1, with unresolved D. The CDR3 is 12 residues long. V shed 9 bases and J shed 1 base, with 10 bases lying between them. Germline V CDR1 and CDR2: SGHRS, YFSETQ.

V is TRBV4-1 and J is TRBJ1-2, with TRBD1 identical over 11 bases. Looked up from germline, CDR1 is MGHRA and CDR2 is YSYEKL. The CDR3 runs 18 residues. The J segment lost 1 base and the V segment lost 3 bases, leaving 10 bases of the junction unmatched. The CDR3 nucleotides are TGCGCCAGCAGCCATTTTCCGGGACAGGGGGGCTTTAACTATGGCTACACCTTC. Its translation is CASSHFPGQGGFNYGYTF.

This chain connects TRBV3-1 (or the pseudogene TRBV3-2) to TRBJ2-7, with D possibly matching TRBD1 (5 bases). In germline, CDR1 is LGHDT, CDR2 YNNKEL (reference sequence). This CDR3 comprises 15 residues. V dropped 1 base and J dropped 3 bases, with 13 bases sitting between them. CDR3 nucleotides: TGTGCCAGCAGCCAAGGGATAGGGGTCGTCTACGAGCAGTACTTC. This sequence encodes CASSQGIGVVYEQYF.

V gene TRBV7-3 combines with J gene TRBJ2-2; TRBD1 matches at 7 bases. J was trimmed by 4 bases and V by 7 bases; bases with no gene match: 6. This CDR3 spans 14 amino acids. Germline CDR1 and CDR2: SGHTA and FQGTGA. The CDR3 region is CASTSGGSTGELFF. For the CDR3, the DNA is TGTGCCAGCACCTCAGGGGGAAGCACCGGGGAGCTGTTTTTT.

The DNA for the CDR3 is TGTGCCAGCAGTTACTCCCGGGGCGGGGTGGGGGAGACCCAGTACTTC. Residues: CASSYSRGGVGETQYF. The chain carries TRBV6-5 and TRBJ2-5; possibly TRBD2 for D (6 bases). Germline V gives CDR1 MNHEY, CDR2 SVGAGI. The CDR3 has 16 residues. Between the trimmed V and J ends, which lost 0 bases and 5 bases, there was a span of 16 bases.

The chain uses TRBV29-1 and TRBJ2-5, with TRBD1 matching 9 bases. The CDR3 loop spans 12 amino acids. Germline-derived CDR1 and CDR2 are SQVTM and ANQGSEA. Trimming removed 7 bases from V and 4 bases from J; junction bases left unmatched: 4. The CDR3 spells CSGHRGRETQYF. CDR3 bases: TGCAGCGGACACAGGGGGCGAGAGACCCAGTACTTC.

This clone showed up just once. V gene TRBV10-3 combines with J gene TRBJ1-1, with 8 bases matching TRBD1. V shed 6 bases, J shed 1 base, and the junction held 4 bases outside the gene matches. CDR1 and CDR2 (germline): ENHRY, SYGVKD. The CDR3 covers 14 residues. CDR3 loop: CAISPGQENTEAFF. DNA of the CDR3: TGTGCCATCAGCCCGGGACAGGAGAACACTGAAGCTTTCTTT.

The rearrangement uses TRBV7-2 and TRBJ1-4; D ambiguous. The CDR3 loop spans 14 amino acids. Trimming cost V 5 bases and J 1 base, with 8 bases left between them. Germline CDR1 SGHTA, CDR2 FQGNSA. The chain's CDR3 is CASSPGGTNEKLFF. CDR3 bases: TGTGCCAGCAGCCCAGGTGGAACTAATGAAAAACTGTTTTTT.

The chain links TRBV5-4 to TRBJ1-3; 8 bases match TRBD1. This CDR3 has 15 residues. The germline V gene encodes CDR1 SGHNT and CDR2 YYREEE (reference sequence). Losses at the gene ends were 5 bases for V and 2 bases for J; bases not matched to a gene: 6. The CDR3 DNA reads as TGTGCCAGCAGTTTTCAGGGGGCGCCTGGAAACACCATATATTTT. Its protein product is CASSFQGAPGNTIYF.

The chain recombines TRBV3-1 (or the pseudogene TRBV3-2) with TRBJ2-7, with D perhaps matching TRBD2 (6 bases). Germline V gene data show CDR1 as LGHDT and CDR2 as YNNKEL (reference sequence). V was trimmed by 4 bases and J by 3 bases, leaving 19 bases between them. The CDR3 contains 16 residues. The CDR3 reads CASSRATGRGIYEQYF. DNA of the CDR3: TGTGCCAGCAGCCGCGCAACGGGACGCGGGATCTACGAGCAGTACTTC.